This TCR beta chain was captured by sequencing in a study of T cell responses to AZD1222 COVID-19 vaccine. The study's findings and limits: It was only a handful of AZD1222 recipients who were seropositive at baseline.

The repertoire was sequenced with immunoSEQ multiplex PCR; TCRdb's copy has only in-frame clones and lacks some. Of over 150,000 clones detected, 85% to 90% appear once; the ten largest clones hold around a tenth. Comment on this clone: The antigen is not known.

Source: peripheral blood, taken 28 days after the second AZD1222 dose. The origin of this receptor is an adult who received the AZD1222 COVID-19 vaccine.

CDR3 region: CASSAGTGTNYGYTF. CDR3 DNA: TGCGCCAGCAGCGCCGGGACAGGGACTAACTATGGCTACACCTTC. V is TRBV5-1 and J is TRBJ1-2; 9 bases are a match to TRBD1. The germline CDR1 and CDR2 sequences are SGHRS and YFSETQ. This CDR3 contains 15 residues. V was clipped by 4 bases and J by 0 bases; unmatched bases: 4. The full variable domain, in which reference TRBV5-1 and TRBJ1-2 provide the parts outside the CDR3, is KAGVTQTPRYLIKTRGQQVTLSCSPISGHRSVSWYQQTPGQGLQFLFEYFSETQRNKGNFPGRFSGRQFSNSRSEMNVSTLELGDSALYLCASSAGTGTNYGYTFGSGTRLTVV.